What follows are 27 T cell receptor beta chains derived from one specimen sequenced in a study of blood T cells in healthy people across ages. A J-beta primer mix and a sample-barcoded 5' primer were used in a second PCR of about 7 to 12 cycles. TCRdb fed the 5' RACE reads into MiXCR, producing one record per CDR3 protein. The sample includes around 1,000,000 distinct CDR3 sequences, roughly 24% of them seen just once. These data also formed part of another study, on T cells of mothers and their children.

Sequencing was performed on blood. The receptors here all came from a girl aged 2 to 10 in good health.

This chain uses TRBV19 with TRBJ2-6, with D tentatively TRBD1 (6 bases). The germline V gene encodes CDR1 LNHDA and CDR2 SQIVND (reference sequence). This CDR3 has 15 residues. V lost 6 bases and J lost 2, with 11 bases in between. The CDR3 sequence is CASRSTGTGANVLTF. The CDR3 DNA sequence: TGTGCCAGTAGGTCAACAGGGACTGGGGCCAACGTCCTGACTTTC.

The CDR3 loop reads CASSLGRLGEKLFF. The CDR3 DNA reads TGTGCCAGCAGCCTTGGGAGGTTGGGTGAAAAACTGTTTTTT. The V and J genes are TRBV7-2 and TRBJ1-4; no firm D call. CDR3 length: 14 residues. V dropped 5 bases and J dropped 7 bases, with 14 bases sitting between them. The germline CDR1 and CDR2 sequences are SGHTA and FQGNSA.

This sequence joins TRBV7-8 and TRBJ2-2, with D unresolved. Trimming removed 4 bases from V and 6 bases from J, with 18 bases in between. The CDR3 consists of 16 residues. Germline CDR1 is SGHVS and CDR2 is FQNEAQ. CDR3 DNA sequence: TGTGCCAGCAGCTCCCAGGCGGACGGCCAGGCCGGGGAGCTGTTTTTT. Translated, it gives CASSSQADGQAGELFF.

This clonotype was seen a handful of times. The chain joins TRBV5-1 to TRBJ1-1; the D gene is possibly TRBD1 (5 bases). V was cut by 7 bases and J by 6 bases, with 16 bases left in between. The CDR3 runs 13 residues. CDR1 and CDR2 (germline): SGHRS, YFSETQ. The CDR3 DNA follows: TGCGCCAGCGGGGACCAGGGAAAATCTGAAGCTTTCTTT. It yields the protein CASGDQGKSEAFF. The complete variable domain, with remaining parts taken from reference TRBV5-1 and TRBJ1-1, reads KAGVTQTPRYLIKTRGQQVTLSCSPISGHRSVSWYQQTPGQGLQFLFEYFSETQRNKGNFPGRFSGRQFSNSRSEMNVSTLELGDSALYLCASGDQGKSEAFFGQGTRLTVV.

The table lists this clonotype with a few counts. The CDR3: CASSQVGNRDREKAQETQYF. The CDR3 coding sequence is TGTGCCAGCAGCCAAGTGGGAAACCGGGACAGGGAAAAGGCTCAAGAGACCCAGTACTTC. The chain couples TRBV3-1 to TRBJ2-5; 9 nucleotides line up with TRBD1. V was clipped by 1 base and J by 2 bases; unmatched bases: 17. The CDR3 has 20 amino acids. Germline CDR1 and CDR2: LGHDT and YNNKEL (reference sequence).

The rearrangement uses TRBV12-3 or TRBV12-4 and TRBJ1-6; 7 bases align to TRBD1. V lost 7 bases and J lost 9; bases outside the gene matches: 12. CDR3 length equals 15 residues. CDR3 sequence reads: CASTPYRGFGSPLHF. The CDR3 DNA reads as TGTGCCAGCACGCCTTACAGGGGTTTCGGTTCACCCCTCCACTTT.

This clonotype was observed a handful of times. The rearrangement joins TRBV29-1 to TRBJ1-2; D gene ambiguous. CDR3 size: 11 residues. V was shortened by 7 bases and J by 8 bases, with 14 bases between the two germline ends. CDR1 is SQVTM and CDR2 is ANQGSEA in the germline V gene. For the CDR3, the DNA is TGCAGCGCGGATCCAGCGGAAGGCTACACCTTC. This codes for CSADPAEGYTF. The complete variable domain, with remaining parts taken from reference TRBV29-1 and TRBJ1-2, reads SAVISQKPSRDICQRGTSLTIQCQVDSQVTMMFWYRQQPGQSLTLIATANQGSEATYESGFVIDKFPISRPNLTFSTLTVSNMSPEDSSIYLCSADPAEGYTFGSGTRLTVV.

The gene calls are TRBV4-3 and TRBJ1-5; D unresolved. Between the trimmed V and J ends, which lost 0 bases and 2 bases, there was a span of 5 bases. Per the germline V gene, CDR1 is LGHNA and CDR2 is YSLEER. This CDR3 is built from 14 residues. The CDR3, as DNA: TGCGCCAGCAGCCAAGAGACGGGCAATCAGCCCCAGCATTTT. Translated: CASSQETGNQPQHF.

This clonotype was counted only a few times. The chain combines TRBV7-2 with TRBJ2-1; D is uncertain. CDR3 size: 13 residues. Trimming pared 8 bases from V and 8 bases from J, leaving 16 bases between. Per germline, CDR1 SGHTA and CDR2 FQGNSA. CDR3 DNA sequence: TGTGCCAGCGGCGGACCCATGGGGTATGAGCAGTTCTTC. Encoded protein: CASGGPMGYEQFF.

This clonotype was observed at least ten times. V gene TRBV20-1 combines with J gene TRBJ2-5; D may be TRBD1 (6 bases). The ends were cut back, 3 bases at V and 3 bases at J, with 8 bases in the middle. This CDR3 comprises 12 residues. In germline, CDR1 is DFQATT, CDR2 SNEGSKA (reference sequence). CDR3 nucleotides: TGCAGTGCTAGTCGGACAGAAGAGACCCAGTACTTC. Translating gives CSASRTEETQYF.

The genes are TRBV18 and TRBJ1-2; weak D call: TRBD1 (6 bases). Per the germline V gene, CDR1 is KGHSH and CDR2 is LQKENI. The V and J ends lost 7 bases and 8 bases respectively, with 14 bases between them. The CDR3 contains 12 residues. CDR3 sequence (DNA): TGTGCCAGCTTGCCGCAGGGGATCGGCTACACCTTC. This gives the protein CASLPQGIGYTF.

This clonotype occurred a few times. V gene TRBV20-1 combines with J gene TRBJ2-1; 8 nucleotides agree with TRBD2. J gave up 5 bases and V 3 bases, and 12 bases lay outside the gene matches. Germline V gives CDR1 DFQATT, CDR2 SNEGSKA (reference sequence). The CDR3 loop spans 16 amino acids. The CDR3 region has the DNA TGCAGTGCTAGGGGGAGGACCGGACTAGCAAACAATGAGCAGTTCTTC. It specifies CSARGRTGLANNEQFF.

This clonotype was picked up a small number of times. The V gene is TRBV3-1, the J gene TRBJ1-4; D unclear. Trimming stripped 4 bases from V and 0 bases from J, with 6 bases between. This CDR3 is 14 amino acids long. Germline values: CDR1 LGHDT, CDR2 YNNKEL (reference sequence). CDR3 DNA: TGTGCCAGCAGCCGAGAAGCAACTAATGAAAAACTGTTTTTT. Protein sequence: CASSREATNEKLFF.

This clonotype turned up a few times. This chain uses TRBV4-2 with TRBJ1-4; 7 nucleotides match TRBD1. Trimming removed 6 bases from V and 8 bases from J; junction bases left unmatched: 9. The CDR3 has 14 residues. Germline V gene lookup returns CDR1 LGHNA and CDR2 YNFKEQ. Here the CDR3 DNA reads TGTGCCAGCAGTTATGGACAGGTTTCCGAAAAACTGTTTTTT. Its protein product is CASSYGQVSEKLFF.

This clonotype occurred many times. This chain uses TRBV2 with TRBJ2-7; TRBD1 aligns across 7 bases. CDR3 length equals 13 residues. CDR1 is SNHLY and CDR2 is FYNNEI in the germline V gene. Unmatched junction bases numbered 8, after V lost 6 bases and J lost 6 bases. The chain's CDR3 is CASSSTGISEQYF. The CDR3 DNA sequence: TGTGCCAGCAGCTCGACAGGGATCAGCGAGCAGTACTTC.

This clonotype was seen a single time. V is TRBV20-1 and J is TRBJ1-1; the D is unclear. This CDR3 contains 15 residues. Trimming took off 0 bases at V and 3 bases at J, with 14 bases between the two ends. Germline V lookup: CDR1 DFQATT, CDR2 SNEGSKA (reference sequence). CDR3 protein: CSARDSGKSDTEAFF. CDR3 nucleotides: TGCAGTGCTAGAGATTCAGGAAAATCGGACACTGAAGCTTTCTTT.

This clonotype occurred many times. This sequence joins TRBV12-3 or TRBV12-4 and TRBJ2-3; D not certain. The CDR3 length is 11 residues. The ends were cut back, 3 bases at V and 5 bases at J, with 3 bases in the middle. The CDR3 nucleotides read TGTGCCAGCAGTTTTATAGATACGCAGTATTTT. It codes for CASSFIDTQYF.

The chain has TRBV28 and TRBJ1-5; D not resolved. Trimming removed 6 bases at V and 9 bases at J, with 21 bases between. The CDR3 covers 15 residues. The germline V gene encodes CDR1 MDHEN and CDR2 SYDVKM. In DNA, the CDR3 is TGTGCCAGCAGATCACAAATTGCCCCCCGAGGGCCCCAGCATTTT. This codes for CASRSQIAPRGPQHF.

In its sample, this clonotype was seen a few times. V usage is TRBV12-3 or TRBV12-4 and J usage is TRBJ2-3; D possibly corresponds to TRBD2 (5 bases). V dropped 6 bases and J dropped 4 bases, with 14 bases sitting between them. CDR3 length: 14 amino acids. The CDR3 sequence: CASSISGLSDTQYF. The CDR3 coding sequence is TGTGCCAGCAGCATTTCTGGACTGTCAGATACGCAGTATTTT.

This clonotype was detected only a few times. The chain joins TRBV20-1 to TRBJ2-5, with D perhaps TRBD2 (5 bases). The germline V and J ends were trimmed by 0 bases and 2 bases, with 10 bases remaining between them. CDR1 is DFQATT, CDR2 SNEGSKA, per germline (reference sequence). CDR3 length: 14 amino acids. CDR3 coding DNA: TGCAGTGCTAGAGATCCGAGGGCTCAAGAGACCCAGTACTTC. Its translation: CSARDPRAQETQYF.

The rearrangement uses TRBV6-2 or TRBV6-3 and TRBJ2-3, with 7 bases matching TRBD1. J lost 6 bases, V lost 6 bases, and 9 bases had no gene match. The germline V gene has CDR1 MNHEY and CDR2 SVGEGT. The CDR3 consists of 14 residues. The CDR3 sequence: CASSRGTVLDTQYF. The CDR3 DNA reads as TGTGCCAGCAGCCGAGGGACAGTGCTGGATACGCAGTATTTT.

This clonotype was found once. The chain is built from TRBV28 and TRBJ2-1; D is undetermined. Germline CDR1 and CDR2: MDHEN and SYDVKM. Trimming removed 4 bases from V and 5 bases from J, with 21 bases in between. There are 17 residues in the CDR3. CDR3 amino acids: CASSSPPKYGTDNEQFF. In nucleotides, the CDR3 is TGTGCCAGCAGTTCTCCCCCCAAGTATGGAACCGACAATGAGCAGTTCTTC.

On this clonotype: A junction boundary mismatches the germline segment, possibly from a read error. The chain is built from TRBV3-1 and TRBJ2-5; 10 bases are a match to TRBD1. Per germline, CDR1 LGHDT and CDR2 YNNKEL (reference sequence). The CDR3 is made up of 16 amino acids. CDR3 sequence: CASSQDRTGGQGTQYF. As DNA, the CDR3 is TGTGCCAGCAGCCAAGACCGGACAGGGGGACAAGGGACCCAGTACTTC.

The V call is TRBV12-3 or TRBV12-4, the J call TRBJ2-2; D not resolved. V lost 3 bases and J 4 bases, leaving 6 bases between the germline ends. This CDR3 comprises 13 residues. CDR3 bases: TGTGCCAGCAGTTTTAAGTCCACCGGGGAGCTGTTTTTT. Amino acids: CASSFKSTGELFF.

V gene TRBV7-2 combines with J gene TRBJ2-3; unclear D gene. The CDR3 consists of 13 residues. In germline, CDR1 is SGHTA, CDR2 FQGNSA. Trimming removed 2 bases from V and 5 bases from J, with 8 bases in between. The CDR3 loop reads CASSLILGDTQYF. The CDR3 coding sequence is TGTGCCAGCAGCTTAATTCTTGGAGATACGCAGTATTTT.

This clonotype was recorded a few times. The genes are TRBV7-2 and TRBJ2-3; 8 bases line up with TRBD2. Trimming cost V 9 bases and J 4 bases; bases outside gene matches: 15. The CDR3 totals 16 residues. Germline lookup yields CDR1 SGHTA and CDR2 FQGNSA. The DNA for the CDR3 is TGTGCCAGTAGCCATCTTTTAGCGGGACCGCCAGATACGCAGTATTTT. Translation: CASSHLLAGPPDTQYF. Full variable domain (outside the CDR3, taken from reference TRBV7-2 and TRBJ2-3): GAGVSQSPSNKVTEKGKDVELRCDPISGHTALYWYRQSLGQGLEFLIYFQGNSAPDKSGLPSDRFSAERTGGSVSTLTIQRTQQEDSAVYLCASSHLLAGPPDTQYFGPGTRLTVL.

The V and J genes are TRBV29-1 and TRBJ2-4; 9 bases agree with TRBD1. V trimming: 7 bases; J trimming: 5 bases; junction bases outside the gene matches: 9. Per the germline V gene, CDR1 is SQVTM and CDR2 is ANQGSEA. This CDR3 comprises 14 residues. The CDR3 coding sequence is TGCAGCGCAGAAGCAGGGACAGGGCAAAACATTCAGTACTTC. It specifies CSAEAGTGQNIQYF. Full variable domain (remainder filled in from reference TRBV29-1 and TRBJ2-4): SAVISQKPSRDICQRGTSLTIQCQVDSQVTMMFWYRQQPGQSLTLIATANQGSEATYESGFVIDKFPISRPNLTFSTLTVSNMSPEDSSIYLCSAEAGTGQNIQYFGAGTRLSVL.